A single sample is the source of the 12 T cell receptor beta chains below, sequenced in a study of cytomegalovirus exposure and HLA in healthy donors. Use of 60 Vbeta and 13 Jbeta primers characterized the PCR. Only in-frame clones appear in the TCRdb table, and some are missing; sequencing was by immunoSEQ multiplex PCR. The sample lists under 150,000 clones, about a tenth occurring once. Sequencing was done on a sample of PBMCs. The origin of the receptors is a male donor in good health and CMV-seronegative.

J is TRBJ1-5 and V is TRBV7-9, with 9 bases that match TRBD1. The V segment lost 5 bases and the J segment 0 bases; nucleotides outside the gene matches: 2. Germline CDR1 is SEHNR and CDR2 is FQNEAQ (reference sequence). This CDR3 region has 15 residues. CDR3 protein: CASSRTGDSNQPQHF. Here the CDR3 DNA reads TGTGCCAGCAGCCGGACAGGGGATAGCAATCAGCCCCAGCATTTT.

The genes are TRBV27 and TRBJ2-3; TRBD2 matches 9 bases. This CDR3 spans 15 amino acids. From germline, CDR1 is MNHEY and CDR2 SMNVEV (reference sequence). V shed 8 bases and J 3 bases; nucleotides not matched to a gene: 9. The CDR3 region has the DNA TGTGCCAGCGGCCTGCGGGGGGGCGGGACAGATACGCAGTATTTT. It encodes CASGLRGGGTDTQYF.

This clone was observed a handful of times. The chain combines TRBV20-1 with TRBJ2-3, with D uncertain. The CDR3 runs to 10 residues. V lost 6 bases, J lost 3 bases, and 4 bases lay in between. The germline V gene encodes CDR1 DFQATT and CDR2 SNEGSKA (reference sequence). CDR3 amino acids: CSAPTDTQYF. The DNA of the CDR3 is TGCAGTGCCCCAACAGATACGCAGTATTTT.

This clone was seen a handful of times. V gene TRBV7-9 combines with J gene TRBJ2-3, with 11 bases matching TRBD2. Germline trimming cut 1 base from V and 2 bases from J; bases unmatched to any gene: 2. Germline assignment: CDR1 SEHNR and CDR2 FQNEAQ (reference sequence). This CDR3 has 16 residues. The CDR3 spells CASSLELAGDTDTQYF. The CDR3 nucleotides read TGTGCCAGCAGCTTAGAACTAGCGGGGGACACAGATACGCAGTATTTT.

The chain is built from TRBV6-1 and TRBJ1-2, with TRBD1 matching 8 bases. J gave up 6 bases and V 0 bases, and 6 bases lay outside the gene matches. The CDR3 runs 15 residues. Looked up from germline, CDR1 is MNHNS and CDR2 is SASEGT. CDR3 residues: CASSEAGQGADGYTF. Written as DNA, the CDR3 is TGTGCCAGCAGTGAAGCGGGGCAGGGGGCGGATGGCTACACCTTC.

The chain combines TRBV28 with TRBJ2-7; 9 nucleotides match TRBD1. Looked up from germline, CDR1 is MDHEN and CDR2 is SYDVKM. V trimming: 2 bases; J trimming: 5 bases; junction bases outside the gene matches: 7. CDR3 length: 15 residues. This CDR3 reads CASSLVGQGIDEQYF. The CDR3 region has the DNA TGTGCCAGCAGTTTAGTGGGACAGGGAATAGACGAGCAGTACTTC.

V gene TRBV6-5 combines with J gene TRBJ1-1, with a possible D match to TRBD1 (6 bases). This CDR3 is built from 13 residues. Germline-derived CDR1 and CDR2 are MNHEY and SVGAGI. Between the trimmed V and J ends, which lost 6 bases and 1 base, there was a span of 9 bases. DNA for the CDR3: TGTGCCAGCAGAGCACAGGGGAACACTGAAGCTTTCTTT. As protein: CASRAQGNTEAFF.

DNA for the CDR3: TGCGCCAGCAGTGAAGTTGGGGTGAATCGGGGAGGAGGAGAGACCCAGTACTTC. This codes for CASSEVGVNRGGGETQYF. V usage is TRBV10-1 and J usage is TRBJ2-5; possible D gene TRBD2, 6 bases. V gave up 3 bases and J gave up 4 bases, with 24 bases separating them. The CDR3 extends over 18 amino acids. CDR1 WNHNN and CDR2 SYGVQD come from the germline V gene (reference sequence).

V is TRBV5-1 and J is TRBJ2-7, with 9 bases matching TRBD1. CDR3 length: 16 amino acids. Germline-derived CDR1 and CDR2 are SGHRS and YFSETQ. Unmatched junction bases numbered 14, after V lost 4 bases and J lost 6 bases. CDR3 nucleotides: TGCGCCAGCAGCCCCCGACAGGGGGGGCCTTCGGTCGAGCAGTACTTC. This codes for CASSPRQGGPSVEQYF.

This clone turned up a few times. The chain couples TRBV4-1 to TRBJ1-1, with unresolved D. Germline V gene lookup returns CDR1 MGHRA and CDR2 YSYEKL. The V and J ends lost 2 bases and 6 bases respectively, with 16 bases between them. This CDR3 region has 15 residues. As DNA, the CDR3 is TGCGCCAGCAGCCAAATCCCCCCGGGTTTATCTGAAGCTTTCTTT. Residues: CASSQIPPGLSEAFF.

This clone was seen a few times. The chain recombines TRBV7-8 with TRBJ1-2; D is undetermined. The ends were cut back, 1 base at V and 6 bases at J, with 12 bases in the middle. There are 14 residues in the CDR3. Germline V gene data show CDR1 as SGHVS and CDR2 as FQNEAQ. The CDR3 coding sequence is TGTGCCAGCAGCTTAGTCAACGGGGAGGATGGCTACACCTTC. Protein product: CASSLVNGEDGYTF.

The chain carries TRBV27 and TRBJ2-7; 7 nucleotides align to TRBD1. The germline V gene has CDR1 MNHEY and CDR2 SMNVEV (reference sequence). This CDR3 is built from 12 residues. V was clipped by 5 bases and J by 5 bases; unmatched bases: 3. The CDR3 loop is CASSPQGDEQYF. CDR3 DNA sequence: TGTGCCAGCAGTCCGCAGGGGGACGAGCAGTACTTC.